The 27 T cell receptor beta chains below were found in one sample sequenced in a study of blood T cell repertoires in COVID-19. The table came from immunoSEQ multiplex PCR; TCRdb's copy has only in-frame clones and leaves some out. In the table there are around 400,000 clones, roughly 86% of which are singletons. Sequenced sample: peripheral blood. The origin of the receptors is a woman in her fifties or sixties with COVID-19, enrolled during active disease.

The chain uses TRBV19 and TRBJ1-5, with 7 bases lining up with TRBD1. Germline V gene sequence: CDR1 LNHDA, CDR2 SQIVND (reference sequence). V lost 6 bases and J lost 7; bases outside the gene matches: 6. This CDR3 has 13 residues. CDR3 in amino acids: CASSLQGLQPQHF. The CDR3 DNA is TGTGCCAGTAGCCTACAGGGGTTGCAGCCCCAGCATTTT.

The CDR3 nucleotides are TGTGCCAGCAGTGAGCCTTTAGGGGCCTCTGGGGCCAACGTCCTGACTTTC. Amino acid sequence: CASSEPLGASGANVLTF. This chain joins TRBV2 and TRBJ2-6, with D possibly matching TRBD1 (5 bases). The CDR3 totals 17 residues. Germline loops: CDR1 SNHLY, CDR2 FYNNEI. Deletions cut 3 bases from V and 0 bases from J, with 12 bases between.

The chain couples TRBV30 to TRBJ1-6; 12 nucleotides match TRBD1. The V gene's germline CDR1 is GTSNPN and CDR2 SVGIG (reference sequence). The CDR3 extends over 14 amino acids. V was pared by 5 bases and J by 14 bases, with 10 bases of the junction left unmatched. CDR3 in amino acids: CAWVRDRGHLALHF. CDR3 nucleotides: TGTGCCTGGGTACGGGACAGGGGGCATTTGGCCCTCCACTTT.

This clone was recorded a few times. V usage is TRBV21-1 and J usage is TRBJ1-1. TRBV21-1 is a documented pseudogene. This CDR3 is built from 12 residues. The CDR3 sequence: CASTLRNTEAFF. DNA for the CDR3: TGTGCCAGCACATTGAGAAACACTGAAGCTTTCTTT.

This chain links TRBV7-3 with TRBJ2-2; TRBD2 matches at 7 bases. Losses at the gene ends were 2 bases for V and 4 bases for J; bases not matched to a gene: 7. Germline V gives CDR1 SGHTA, CDR2 FQGTGA. CDR3 length: 16 amino acids. The CDR3, as DNA: TGTGCCAGCAGCTTACAGCGGGGCCCCGGCACCGGGGAGCTGTTTTTT. Its translation: CASSLQRGPGTGELFF.

Only a few counts were recorded for this clone. CDR3 nucleotides: TGCGCCAGCAGCTCCCGGACAGGGGATAATTCACCCCTCCACTTT. It translates to CASSSRTGDNSPLHF. The chain combines TRBV5-1 with TRBJ1-6, with TRBD1 matching 9 bases. The germline gives CDR1 SGHRS, CDR2 YFSETQ. The CDR3 has 15 amino acids. V dropped 3 bases and J dropped 5; count of bases not matched to a gene: 3.

This chain uses TRBV5-1 with TRBJ1-2; 9 bases are shared with TRBD1. The junction had 11 bases not matched to a gene; V was cut back by 4 bases and J by 7 bases. The CDR3 contains 15 residues. Germline assignment: CDR1 SGHRS and CDR2 YFSETQ. The CDR3, as DNA: TGCGCCAGCAGCAATTATTTACAGGGGGCAATTGGCTACACCTTC. Translating gives CASSNYLQGAIGYTF.

V and J are TRBV5-6 and TRBJ2-2; 8 bases line up with TRBD2. This CDR3 region has 16 residues. CDR1 and CDR2 from the germline V gene are SGHDT and YYEEEE. The J segment lost 1 base and the V segment lost 4 bases, leaving 6 bases of the junction unmatched. The CDR3 sequence is CASSGLAGLNTGELFF. As DNA, the CDR3 is TGTGCCAGCAGCGGGTTAGCGGGGCTGAACACCGGGGAGCTGTTTTTT.

The chain combines TRBV28 with TRBJ2-1; TRBD1 matches 9 bases. The ends lost 7 bases at V and 2 bases at J; junction bases unmatched: 6. The CDR3 spans 15 residues. Germline lookup yields CDR1 MDHEN and CDR2 SYDVKM. The CDR3 here is CASKRTGAAYNEQFF. The CDR3 DNA sequence: TGTGCCAGCAAGCGGACAGGGGCGGCCTACAATGAGCAGTTCTTC.

The chain carries TRBV7-3 and TRBJ2-3; 9 bases map to TRBD2. The CDR3 contains 15 residues. Germline assignment: CDR1 SGHTA and CDR2 FQGTGA. V lost 2 bases and J lost 1; bases outside the gene matches: 1. In DNA form, the CDR3 reads TGTGCCAGCAGCTTAGTAGCGGGGGGCACAGATACGCAGTATTTT. It encodes CASSLVAGGTDTQYF.

The CDR3 region has the DNA TGTGCCAGCAGTTTATCAACCCCCGGGTTTTCAGCGCATGGCTACACCTTC. It yields the protein CASSLSTPGFSAHGYTF. This rearrangement joins TRBV27 to TRBJ1-2; no clear D. The length of the CDR3 is 17 residues. Trimming took off 0 bases at V and 6 bases at J, with 20 bases between the two ends. Germline V gene sequence: CDR1 MNHEY, CDR2 SMNVEV (reference sequence).

The genes are TRBV29-1 and TRBJ2-2; TRBD1 matches 9 bases. CDR1 and CDR2 from the germline V gene are SQVTM and ANQGSEA. This CDR3 contains 17 residues. Trimming removed 2 bases from V and 2 bases from J; junction bases left unmatched: 9. The CDR3 protein is CSVESRRGQGNTGELFF. The CDR3 nucleotides are TGCAGCGTTGAATCACGGAGGGGACAGGGTAACACCGGGGAGCTGTTTTTT.

The gene calls are TRBV6-5 and TRBJ1-2; 9 bases line up with TRBD1. Germline loops: CDR1 MNHEY, CDR2 SVGAGI. The CDR3 totals 14 residues. With V trimmed by 7 bases and J by 4 bases, 7 bases remained unmatched. The CDR3 coding sequence is TGTGCCAGCATCGCCCGGGACAGGGCCTATGGCTACACCTTC. Translated, it gives CASIARDRAYGYTF.

This clone was picked up a small number of times. V gene TRBV11-2 combines with J gene TRBJ2-7; a possible D gene is TRBD2 (7 bases). The V and J ends lost 2 bases and 4 bases respectively, with 12 bases between them. Germline CDR1 SGHAT, CDR2 FQNNGV. This CDR3 has 14 amino acids. The CDR3 DNA reads TGTGCCAGCAGCTTATGGGGAGGGGGATACGAGCAGTACTTC. Amino acid sequence: CASSLWGGGYEQYF.

The rearrangement joins TRBV6-5 to TRBJ1-5; D gene uncertain. Germline V gene sequence: CDR1 MNHEY, CDR2 SVGAGI. The V end was cut by 2 bases, the J end by 7 bases, with 6 bases between. The CDR3 length is 12 residues. The chain's CDR3 is CASSYLGQPQHF. In DNA, the CDR3 is TGTGCCAGCAGTTACCTTGGCCAGCCCCAGCATTTT.

The rearrangement joins TRBV5-1 to TRBJ2-7; 9 positions match TRBD1. Trimming took 0 bases from V and 6 from J; bases not matched to a gene: 7. This CDR3 spans 15 amino acids. CDR1 SGHRS and CDR2 YFSETQ come from the germline V gene. The CDR3 DNA sequence: TGCGCCAGCAGCTTGGCCAAGACAGGGGGTGGCGAGCAGTACTTC. It is translated as CASSLAKTGGGEQYF.

The chain carries TRBV2 and TRBJ1-6; 10 nucleotides agree with TRBD1. With V trimmed by 6 bases and J by 7 bases, 6 bases remained unmatched. CDR1 and CDR2 (germline): SNHLY, FYNNEI. This CDR3 contains 15 residues. The CDR3 nucleotides are TGTGCCAGCAGGGGACCGGGACAGGGGAATTCACCCCTCCACTTT. Translation gives CASRGPGQGNSPLHF. Full variable domain (rest looked up from reference TRBV2 and TRBJ1-6): EPEVTQTPSHQVTQMGQEVILRCVPISNHLYFYWYRQILGQKVEFLVSFYNNEISEKSEIFDDQFSVERPDGSNFTLKIRSTKLEDSAMYFCASRGPGQGNSPLHFGNGTRLTVT.

The CDR3 nucleotides are TGTGCCAGCAACTTAGGGGGTTGGACTGAAGCTTTCTTT. This encodes CASNLGGWTEAFF. The chain combines TRBV28 with TRBJ1-1, with a weak D call TRBD1 (6 bases). The CDR3 spans 13 residues. The V gene lost 7 bases and the J gene lost 5 bases, with 14 bases spanning the gap. Germline V CDR1 and CDR2: MDHEN, SYDVKM. The full variable domain, with the rest looked up from reference TRBV28 and TRBJ1-1, is DVKVTQSSRYLVKRTGEKVFLECVQDMDHENMFWYRQDPGLGLRLIYFSYDVKMKEKGDIPEGYSVSREKKERFSLILESASTNQTSMYLCASNLGGWTEAFFGQGTRLTVV.

The genes are TRBV7-3 and TRBJ2-7, with TRBD1 as a possible D gene (6 bases). V lost 5 bases, J lost 0 bases, and 20 bases lay in between. Germline loops: CDR1 SGHTA, CDR2 FQGTGA. The CDR3 has 17 amino acids. CDR3 sequence reads: CASSLKPRTADSYEQYF. The CDR3, as DNA: TGTGCCAGCAGCCTCAAACCCCGGACAGCGGACTCCTACGAGCAGTACTTC.

This chain joins TRBV29-1 and TRBJ2-7; 7 bases are shared with TRBD1. CDR1 is SQVTM, CDR2 ANQGSEA, per germline. The CDR3 runs to 14 residues. Trimming removed 4 bases from V and 6 bases from J; junction bases left unmatched: 12. The CDR3 spells CSVVGDSEAGEQYF. CDR3 nucleotides: TGCAGCGTTGTAGGGGACAGCGAGGCGGGCGAGCAGTACTTC.

The chain links TRBV5-5 to TRBJ1-4, with TRBD1 matching over 12 bases. This CDR3 contains 17 residues. In germline, CDR1 is SGHKS, CDR2 YYEKEE (reference sequence). After removal of 3 bases from V and 8 bases from J, the junction contained 11 bases not matched to a gene. CDR3 region: CASSWGGTGGAREKLFF. The CDR3 DNA follows: TGTGCCAGCAGCTGGGGAGGGACAGGGGGCGCGCGAGAAAAACTGTTTTTT.

The chain employs TRBV15 and TRBJ1-1; 11 bases agree with TRBD1. Germline CDR1 LNHNV, CDR2 YYDKDF (reference sequence). This CDR3 contains 14 residues. The V and J ends lost 8 bases and 5 bases, in that order; junction bases with no gene match: 7. The CDR3 DNA is TGTGCCACCGATTCGGGACAGGGGGTAACTGAAGCTTTCTTT. Its translation is CATDSGQGVTEAFF. Complete variable domain (other parts from reference TRBV15 and TRBJ1-1): DAMVIQNPRYQVTQFGKPVTLSCSQTLNHNVMYWYQQKSSQAPKLLFHYYDKDFNNEADTPDNFQSRRPNTSFCFLDIRSPGLGDTAMYLCATDSGQGVTEAFFGQGTRLTVV.

The chain has TRBV6-5 and TRBJ1-3, with 11 bases lining up with TRBD1. The CDR3 runs 15 residues. The V gene end was trimmed by 8 bases and the J gene end by 3 bases; junction bases not matched to a gene: 6. Per the germline V gene, CDR1 is MNHEY and CDR2 is SVGAGI. CDR3 coding DNA: TGTGCCAGCGGACAGGGGGCTCTCGGTGGAAACACCATATATTTT. Its protein product is CASGQGALGGNTIYF.

This clone was seen just once. The rearrangement links TRBV27 to TRBJ1-1; D is uncertain. Germline values: CDR1 MNHEY, CDR2 SMNVEV (reference sequence). The ends were cut back, 3 bases at V and 4 bases at J, with 12 bases in the middle. This CDR3 contains 14 residues. DNA of the CDR3: TGTGCCAGCAGTTTTGCCGGGTCGGGCACTGAAGCTTTCTTT. This sequence encodes CASSFAGSGTEAFF.

V is TRBV18 and J is TRBJ2-1; 10 nucleotides match TRBD1. The CDR3 sequence is 16 residues long. J was trimmed by 6 bases and V by 4 bases; bases with no gene match: 9. From germline, CDR1 is KGHSH and CDR2 LQKENI. The CDR3 here is CASSRVRGQGFNEQFF. CDR3 DNA: TGTGCCAGCTCACGAGTCCGGGGACAGGGGTTCAATGAGCAGTTCTTC.

The CDR3 loop reads CASALAGGPYEQYF. For the CDR3, the DNA is TGTGCCAGTGCCCTAGCGGGGGGGCCCTACGAGCAGTACTTC. The chain employs TRBV19 and TRBJ2-7, with 12 positions matching TRBD2. The germline V gene encodes CDR1 LNHDA and CDR2 SQIVND (reference sequence). J was trimmed by 2 bases and V by 8 bases; bases with no gene match: 4. CDR3 length: 14 residues.

The chain joins TRBV5-1 to TRBJ2-7; 9 bases agree with TRBD1. This CDR3 contains 14 residues. The germline V gene encodes CDR1 SGHRS and CDR2 YFSETQ. V gave up 5 bases and J gave up 4 bases; unmatched junction bases: 7. The CDR3 nucleotides read TGCGCCAGCAGTCGGGACAGGGAACAGTACGAGCAGTACTTC. Translating it yields CASSRDREQYEQYF.